Presented here are 21 T cell receptor beta chains from one specimen sequenced in a study of blood T cell repertoires in COVID-19 (dated by TCRdb to 2020 to 2021). The method behind the library was the immunoSEQ multiplex PCR assay. This immuneACCESS table, as held by TCRdb, lists in-frame sequences with V and J called but not all clones. Of the missing ones, under half trace to an unresolved V gene in checked studies; the others have no known cause. The sample table records about 120,000 clones; roughly 74% of these occur just once. Roughly 5% of the sample belongs to the ten largest clones. The sample comprised peripheral blood. The receptor source for this set is a man in his sixties with acute or convalescent COVID-19.

The chain joins TRBV19 to TRBJ2-3; D is perhaps TRBD1 (6 bases). Germline CDR1 and CDR2: LNHDA and SQIVND (reference sequence). The CDR3 loop spans 13 amino acids. V dropped 7 bases and J dropped 6 bases, with 14 bases sitting between them. The CDR3: CASTRRTGDTQYF. In DNA, the CDR3 is TGTGCCAGTACCCGCCGTACAGGGGATACGCAGTATTTT.

The V and J genes are TRBV28 and TRBJ2-7; TRBD2 agrees at 11 bases. J was trimmed by 2 bases and V by 5 bases; bases with no gene match: 2. CDR1 is MDHEN and CDR2 is SYDVKM in the germline V gene. The CDR3 consists of 14 residues. The CDR3 loop is CASSLAGGAYEQYF. The CDR3 nucleotides are TGTGCCAGCAGTCTAGCGGGAGGCGCCTACGAGCAGTACTTC.

V usage is TRBV6-4 and J usage is TRBJ1-5; the D is unclear. Trimming removed 2 bases at V and 6 bases at J, with 11 bases between. The CDR3 totals 14 residues. Germline CDR1 reads MRHNA; CDR2 reads SNTAGT. CDR3 loop: CASSDVYRGQPQHF. Written as DNA, the CDR3 is TGTGCCAGCAGTGACGTTTACCGGGGTCAGCCCCAGCATTTT.

CDR3 region: CASSEAGGLVLNEQFF. CDR3 sequence (DNA): TGTGCCAGCAGCGAAGCGGGAGGCCTCGTTTTAAATGAGCAGTTCTTC. V usage is TRBV7-6 and J usage is TRBJ2-1; TRBD2 agrees at 9 bases. Germline CDR1 and CDR2: SGHVS and FNYEAQ. This CDR3 region has 16 residues. Germline trimming cut 5 bases from V and 7 bases from J; bases unmatched to any gene: 12. The entire variable domain, with the rest obtained from reference TRBV7-6 and TRBJ2-1, is as follows: GAGVSQSPRYKVTKRGQDVALRCDPISGHVSLYWYRQALGQGPEFLTYFNYEAQQDKSGLPNDRFSAERPEGSISTLTIQRTEQRDSAMYRCASSEAGGLVLNEQFFGPGTRLTVL.

The chain recombines TRBV24-1 with TRBJ1-1; 7 bases are shared with TRBD1. The V gene end was trimmed by 4 bases and the J gene end by 7 bases; junction bases not matched to a gene: 5. This CDR3 comprises 13 residues. The V gene's germline CDR1 is KGHDR and CDR2 SFDVKD. The CDR3 region has the DNA TGTGCCACCAGTGACTACCGGGACAGTGAAGCTTTCTTT. Translation gives CATSDYRDSEAFF.

This clone came up a few times. This chain links TRBV7-8 with TRBJ1-2; the D is unclear. The ends were cut back, 5 bases at V and 5 bases at J, with 9 bases in the middle. The germline V gene encodes CDR1 SGHVS and CDR2 FQNEAQ. The CDR3 totals 12 residues. CDR3 DNA sequence: TGTGCCAGCAGCCCGACACATTATGGCTACACCTTC. Residues: CASSPTHYGYTF.

The rearrangement uses TRBV24-1 and TRBJ2-5, with 8 bases matching TRBD2. Trimming took 3 bases from V and 5 from J; bases not matched to a gene: 4. The CDR3 covers 14 residues. Per the germline V gene, CDR1 is KGHDR and CDR2 is SFDVKD. The CDR3 loop is CATSDAGGRETQYF. CDR3 DNA: TGTGCCACCAGTGATGCGGGAGGCCGGGAGACCCAGTACTTC.

Only a few counts were recorded for this clone. This chain uses TRBV30 with TRBJ1-4, with D possibly TRBD1 on 6 matching bases. Germline V CDR1 and CDR2: GTSNPN, SVGIG (reference sequence). This CDR3 is built from 16 residues. Trimming left V 3 bases short and J 2 bases short, with 16 bases between. Written as DNA, the CDR3 is TGTGCCTGGAGCCCTAAAGGGGGTGTCACTAATGAAAAACTGTTTTTT. The encoded protein is CAWSPKGGVTNEKLFF.

The chain has TRBV10-3 and TRBJ1-2; tentatively, D is TRBD1 (5 bases). Germline V CDR1 and CDR2: ENHRY, SYGVKD. Between the trimmed V and J ends, which lost 0 bases and 2 bases, there was a span of 16 bases. The CDR3 is 17 amino acids. The CDR3 loop reads CAISESTSSQGNYGYTF. The CDR3 DNA is TGTGCCATCAGTGAGTCGACATCCTCTCAGGGAAACTATGGCTACACCTTC.

The rearrangement joins TRBV6-2 or TRBV6-3 to TRBJ2-6, with D possibly being TRBD2 (5 bases). Per germline, CDR1 MNHEY and CDR2 SVGEGT. Between the trimmed V and J ends, which lost 5 bases and 6 bases, there was a span of 11 bases. The CDR3 sequence is 14 residues long. The CDR3 nucleotides are TGTGCCAGCAGTACCACTAGAGAGGCCAACGTCCTGACTTTC. It translates to CASSTTREANVLTF.

The chain recombines TRBV21-1 with TRBJ1-1; TRBD1, the table's D call, was not compared with the DNA. TRBV21-1 is a recognized pseudogene. This CDR3 is built from 15 residues. CDR3 nucleotides: TGTGCCAGCAGCAACCGTACAGGGGGCGGCACTGAAGCTTTCTTT. It yields the protein CASSNRTGGGTEAFF.

The J gene is TRBJ2-7, the V gene TRBV7-8, with 13 bases matching TRBD2. Trimming removed 5 bases from V and 0 bases from J; junction bases left unmatched: 13. The CDR3 has 19 residues. Germline V gene sequence: CDR1 SGHVS, CDR2 FQNEAQ. The CDR3: CASSPKETSGRSYSYEQYF. The CDR3 DNA reads TGTGCCAGCAGCCCCAAAGAGACTAGCGGGAGGTCCTACTCCTACGAGCAGTACTTC. The entire variable domain, with the rest obtained from reference TRBV7-8 and TRBJ2-7, is as follows: GAGVSQSPRYKVAKRGQDVALRCDPISGHVSLFWYQQALGQGPEFLTYFQNEAQLDKSGLPSDRFFAERPEGSVSTLKIQRTQQEDSAVYLCASSPKETSGRSYSYEQYFGPGTRLTVT.

This chain uses TRBV7-2 with TRBJ2-4, with a tentative D call TRBD2 (5 bases). This CDR3 has 16 residues. The V end was cut by 3 bases, the J end by 0 bases, with 12 bases between. CDR1 and CDR2 (germline): SGHTA, FQGNSA. The CDR3 loop reads CASSFSGVLAKNIQYF. The CDR3 nucleotides are TGTGCCAGCAGCTTCAGCGGAGTCCTAGCCAAAAACATTCAGTACTTC.

This clone was detected a few times. The rearrangement joins TRBV7-9 to TRBJ2-7; 7 nucleotides line up with TRBD2. After removal of 1 base from V and 0 bases from J, the junction contained 3 bases not matched to a gene. Germline CDR1 SEHNR, CDR2 FQNEAQ (reference sequence). The CDR3 contains 15 residues. CDR3 loop: CASSLGRGSSYEQYF. CDR3 DNA sequence: TGTGCCAGCAGCTTAGGGCGGGGGAGCTCCTACGAGCAGTACTTC.

This clone was detected a few times. The chain uses TRBV11-2 and TRBJ2-7, with TRBD2 as a possible D gene (6 bases). Trimming removed 1 base from V and 3 bases from J, with 13 bases in between. The CDR3 runs to 15 residues. Per the germline V gene, CDR1 is SGHAT and CDR2 is FQNNGV. CDR3: CASSLAYDGSYEQYF. The CDR3 nucleotides are TGTGCCAGCAGCTTAGCCTACGACGGGAGCTACGAGCAGTACTTC.

The rearrangement uses TRBV6-6 and TRBJ1-5; D not resolved. From germline, CDR1 is MNHNY and CDR2 SVGAGI (reference sequence). The CDR3 runs 14 residues. Between the trimmed V and J ends, which lost 5 bases and 5 bases, there was a span of 13 bases. CDR3 coding DNA: TGTGCCAGCAGTCGGCCGACACCCTATCAGCCCCAGCATTTT. Its translation is CASSRPTPYQPQHF.

The chain is built from TRBV7-8 and TRBJ2-5; maybe TRBD1 (6 bases). The CDR3 length is 13 residues. Germline V gene lookup returns CDR1 SGHVS and CDR2 FQNEAQ. V was shortened by 4 bases and J by 3 bases, with 9 bases between the two germline ends. The CDR3 spells CASSSGQKETQYF. In DNA form, the CDR3 reads TGTGCCAGCAGCTCTGGACAGAAAGAGACCCAGTACTTC.

This clone came up a few times. Written as DNA, the CDR3 is TGTGCCAGCTCACCCGGGGCAGGGGTCCAAGAAAAACTGTTTTTT. Translated, it gives CASSPGAGVQEKLFF. The chain uses TRBV18 and TRBJ1-4, with D tentatively TRBD1 (6 bases). Trimming stripped 3 bases from V and 8 bases from J, with 16 bases between. CDR1 is KGHSH, CDR2 LQKENI, per germline. The CDR3 consists of 15 residues.

The chain employs TRBV11-2 and TRBJ1-1, with D perhaps TRBD1 (6 bases). From germline, CDR1 is SGHAT and CDR2 FQNNGV. The CDR3 runs 15 residues. V lost 1 base, J lost 1 base, and 10 bases lay in between. The CDR3 region is CASSLGSGANTEAFF. In DNA form, the CDR3 reads TGTGCCAGCAGCTTAGGTTCAGGGGCGAACACTGAAGCTTTCTTT.

V usage is TRBV9 and J usage is TRBJ2-3, with D maybe TRBD2 (6 bases). Germline-derived CDR1 and CDR2 are SGDLS and YYNGEE. This CDR3 has 16 amino acids. V lost 1 base and J lost 3, with 15 bases in between. The DNA for the CDR3 is TGTGCCAGCAGCGTATTATGGGGAGGCGGGACAGATACGCAGTATTTT. This codes for CASSVLWGGGTDTQYF.

The rearrangement links TRBV2 to TRBJ1-4; no clear D gene. This CDR3 spans 15 amino acids. Germline V gives CDR1 SNHLY, CDR2 FYNNEI. Trimming removed 3 bases at V and 7 bases at J, with 15 bases between. For the CDR3, the DNA is TGTGCCAGCAGTGATGGATGGAGGGAGGGTGAAAAACTGTTTTTT. Its translation: CASSDGWREGEKLFF.